This record looks at one TCR beta chain sequence and its context. Seattle's enrolled individuals joined amid active infection and were then monitored longitudinally. The CDR3 consists of 14 residues. The V and J ends lost 0 bases and 5 bases respectively, with 13 bases between them. Germline-derived CDR1 and CDR2 are GTSNPN and SVGIG (reference sequence). This entry is derived from a study of blood T cell repertoires in COVID-19. Background on the study: The study drew acute and convalescent COVID-19 samples from the United States, Italy and Spain. Nucleic acid was either cDNA or gDNA, and it came from T cells, B-cell-depleted T cells, or PBMCs.

In the source study's methods: Estimation of nucleated cell counts relied on the amplification of reference gene primers. The protocol was immunoSEQ multiplex PCR, while the TCRdb copy is restricted to in-frame clones and leaves out a portion. The D gene and trimming were derived from the DNA, and the V and J assignments and clone size from that table. The sample records around 300,000 clones, roughly 90% being singletons. The sequencing input was peripheral blood. This clonotype was obtained from a woman aged 25 to 39 with COVID-19, enrolled during active disease. The J gene is TRBJ1-2, the V gene TRBV30; D unresolved. This CDR3 is CAWSVGIAGYGYTF. CDR3 nucleotide sequence: TGTGCCTGGAGTGTCGGGATCGCGGGATATGGCTACACCTTC.